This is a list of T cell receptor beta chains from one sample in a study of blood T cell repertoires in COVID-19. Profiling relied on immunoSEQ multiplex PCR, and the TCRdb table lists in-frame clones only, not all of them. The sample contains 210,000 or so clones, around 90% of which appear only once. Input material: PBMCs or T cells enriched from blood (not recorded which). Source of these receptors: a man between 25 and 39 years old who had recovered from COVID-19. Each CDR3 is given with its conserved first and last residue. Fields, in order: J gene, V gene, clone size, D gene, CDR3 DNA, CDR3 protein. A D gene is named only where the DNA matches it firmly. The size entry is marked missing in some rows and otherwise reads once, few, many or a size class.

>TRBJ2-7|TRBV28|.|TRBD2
TGTGCCAGCGGGGGACTAGCGGGAAGGGAGCAGTACTTC
CASGGLAGREQYF
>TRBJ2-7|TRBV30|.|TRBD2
TGTGCCTGGAGTCTAAGGACTAGCGCCACCTACGAGCAGTACTTC
CAWSLRTSATYEQYF
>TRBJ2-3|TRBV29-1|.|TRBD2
TGCAGCGTTGGATCTAGCGGGAGGGGCGGACGCGGAAATACGCAGTATTTT
CSVGSSGRGGRGNTQYF
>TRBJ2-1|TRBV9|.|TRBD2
TGTGCCAGCAGACCTCCCAGCGGGGGTATTTTCAATGAGCAGTTCTTC
CASRPPSGGIFNEQFF
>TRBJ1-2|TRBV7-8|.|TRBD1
TGTGCCAGCAGCTTAACAGGGGACTATGGCTACACCTTC
CASSLTGDYGYTF
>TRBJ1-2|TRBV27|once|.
TGTGCCAGCAGTGGGAGGGGGGCGTGGGGCTACACCTTC
CASSGRGAWGYTF
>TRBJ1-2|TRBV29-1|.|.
TGCAGCGTTGATTTACAGTTCTATGGCTACACCTTC
CSVDLQFYGYTF
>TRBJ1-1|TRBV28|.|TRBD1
TGTGCCAGCAGCGACTCCGGGACAGGGAACGCTTTCTTT
CASSDSGTGNAFF
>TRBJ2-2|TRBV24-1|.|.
TGTGCCACCAGTGAAAGGGGCCTCTTCACCGGGGAGCTGTTTTTT
CATSERGLFTGELFF
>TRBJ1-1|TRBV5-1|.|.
TGCGCCAGCAGCGGGGCGGCGATGAACACTGAAGCTTTCTTT
CASSGAAMNTEAFF
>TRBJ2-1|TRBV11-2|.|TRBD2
TGTGCCAGCAGCTTAGTGGGGACTAGCGCTTCTAGTCAGTTCTTC
CASSLVGTSASSQFF
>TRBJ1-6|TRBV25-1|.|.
TGTGCCAGCAGTGAATTTGGCAGGACAAATAATTCACCCCTCCACTTT
CASSEFGRTNNSPLHF
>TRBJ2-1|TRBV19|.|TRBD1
TGTGCCAGTAGCCTAACAGGGGGCTCTTATAATGAGCAGTTCTTC
CASSLTGGSYNEQFF
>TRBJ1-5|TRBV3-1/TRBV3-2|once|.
TGTGCCAGCAGCCAAGATGGAGGGCCGTGGAATCAGCCCCAGCATTTT
CASSQDGGPWNQPQHF
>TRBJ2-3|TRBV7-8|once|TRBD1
TGTGCCAGCAGGGATAAGGGACAGTCTTATCGCACAGATACGCAGTATTTT
CASRDKGQSYRTDTQYF
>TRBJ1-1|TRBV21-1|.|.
TGTGCCCATAGGAGGATGAACACTGAAGCTTTCTTT
CAHRRMNTEAFF
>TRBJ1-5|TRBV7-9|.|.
TGTGCCAGCAGCTTAGCTCGGAGGGAGAAGCATTTT
CASSLARREKHF
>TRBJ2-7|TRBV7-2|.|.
TGTGCCAGCAGCTTAGGGGGCAGAGACTACGAGCAGTACTTC
CASSLGGRDYEQYF
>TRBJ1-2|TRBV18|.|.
TGTGCCAGCTCACCAGATTCTCAGATAGGGGTAGGCTACACCTTC
CASSPDSQIGVGYTF
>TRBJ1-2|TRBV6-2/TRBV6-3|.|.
TGTGCCAGCAGCGGAGACAGATATGGCTACACCTTC
CASSGDRYGYTF
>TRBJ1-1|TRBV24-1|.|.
TGTGCCACCAGTGATTTGAGAGGGGGGGGGAACACTGAAGCTTTCTTT
CATSDLRGGGNTEAFF
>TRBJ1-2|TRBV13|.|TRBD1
TGTGCCAGCAGCTTGACTTCGACAGGGCCCTATGGCTACACCTTC
CASSLTSTGPYGYTF
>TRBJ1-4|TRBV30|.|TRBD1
TGTGCCTGGAGTGTACGAGGGACAGGTCGAAGTAATGAAAAACTGTTTTTT
CAWSVRGTGRSNEKLFF
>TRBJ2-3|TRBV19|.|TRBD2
TGTGCCAGTAGTAGGAGGGGTTCGACTAGCGGCCCAGATACGCAGTATTTT
CASSRRGSTSGPDTQYF
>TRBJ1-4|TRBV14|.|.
TGTGCCAGCAGCCGGTCTAATATGGAAAAACTGTTTTTT
CASSRSNMEKLFF
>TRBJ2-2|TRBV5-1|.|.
TGCGCCAGTTCGGAACAGACGCTCGGCACCGGGGAGCTGTTTTTT
CASSEQTLGTGELFF
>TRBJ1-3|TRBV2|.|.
TGTGCCAGCAGCGGGACCGGGACACTCAAAGAGGGTGGAAACACCATATATTTT
CASSGTGTLKEGGNTIYF
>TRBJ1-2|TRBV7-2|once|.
TGTGCCAGCAGCTTCCCCGGGGTCAACTATGGCTACACCTTC
CASSFPGVNYGYTF
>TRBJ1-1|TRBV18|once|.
TGTGCCACCCGGTGGACAGAAGAAGGGGCTGAAGCTTTCTTT
CATRWTEEGAEAFF
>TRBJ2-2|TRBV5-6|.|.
TGTGCCAGCAGCCCTGACCCCAGAGGGAGCGGGGAGCTGTTTTTT
CASSPDPRGSGELFF
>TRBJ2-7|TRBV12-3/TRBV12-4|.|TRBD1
TGTGCCAGCAGCTTAGGAGTCCAGGGGGCCGTGTACTTC
CASSLGVQGAVYF
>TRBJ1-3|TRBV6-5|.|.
TGTGCCAGCAGTTACGATCGGGGAAACACCATATATTTT
CASSYDRGNTIYF
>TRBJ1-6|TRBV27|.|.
TGTGCCAGCACCGTTCCGGGGAACAATTCACCCCTCCACTTT
CASTVPGNNSPLHF
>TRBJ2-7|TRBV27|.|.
TGTGCCAGCAGTCCAGGTGGAGGGCGAAGAGGGATCCGCTACGAGCAGTACTTC
CASSPGGGRRGIRYEQYF
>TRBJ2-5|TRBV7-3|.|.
TGTGCCAGCAGCTTTTACTTCGTTGATTTCGAGACCCAGTACTTC
CASSFYFVDFETQYF
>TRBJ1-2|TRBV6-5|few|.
TGTGCCAGCAGGGATTCCAGGGATGGCTACACCTTC
CASRDSRDGYTF